Listed below are T cell receptor beta chains from one sample, sequenced in a study of T-cell memory formation after mild COVID-19. Using its own MiXCR run on the 5' RACE reads, TCRdb lists one record per CDR3 protein. The table includes about 120,000 distinct CDR3 sequences, about 20% detected once. The sample comprised PBMCs or a T cell subset sorted from them (not recorded which). These receptors originate from a man younger than 35 who had mild COVID-19 (a few samples of this study predate the infection). Cell type and time point are not known. Each CDR3 is given with its conserved first and last residue. A D gene is named only where the DNA matches it firmly. For some rows the clone size is stated as once, few or many, or as a class when expanded; others skip it.

cdr3_length	v_call	j_call	clone_size	d_call	cdr3_nt	cdr3_aa
15	TRBV7-6	TRBJ2-1	NA	NA	TGTGCCAGCAGCTTAGGATTTGGGTCCCAGGGGGAGCAGTTCTTC	CASSLGFGSQGEQFF
14	TRBV5-1	TRBJ2-7	NA	NA	TGCGCCAGCAGCTTGGCCTTGGGACAAGGCGAGCAGTACTTC	CASSLALGQGEQYF
17	TRBV9	TRBJ2-6	NA	TRBD2	TGTGCCAGCAGCGTAGTAGCGGGCCCCTCTGGGGCCAACGTCCTGACTTTC	CASSVVAGPSGANVLTF
16	TRBV4-1	TRBJ2-3	few	NA	TGCGCCAGCAGCACACCTCCGGGACATGGCACAGATACGCAGTATTTT	CASSTPPGHGTDTQYF
17	TRBV15	TRBJ2-1	NA	NA	TGTGCCACCAGCAGAGATCTACTAAGCGCGACCCAAAATGAGCAGTTCTTC	CATSRDLLSATQNEQFF
15	TRBV27	TRBJ2-1	few	NA	TGTGCCAGCAGTTTATCGGGGGCCAGGAAGAATGAGCAGTTCTTC	CASSLSGARKNEQFF
14	TRBV6-5	TRBJ2-3	few	NA	TGTGCCAGCAGCCCACGAACTTCCACAGATACGCAGTATTTT	CASSPRTSTDTQYF
15	TRBV7-9	TRBJ2-3	few	NA	TGTGCCAGCAGCCCCCCGAGGGGGGTCTCAGATACGCAGTATTTT	CASSPPRGVSDTQYF
15	TRBV4-1	TRBJ1-1	NA	TRBD1	TGCGCCAGCAGCCGAACCCGGGACAGCGAAGAAAGAGCTTTCTTT	CASSRTRDSEERAFF
17	TRBV12-3/TRBV12-4	TRBJ2-3	NA	NA	TGTGCCAGCAGTTTAGCGGGGGGCCCGCCAATCACAGATACGCAGTATTTT	CASSLAGGPPITDTQYF
15	TRBV4-1	TRBJ1-1	NA	NA	TGCGCCAGCAGCCAAGCCCGGACAGATTACACTGAAGCTTTCTTT	CASSQARTDYTEAFF
14	TRBV6-2/TRBV6-3	TRBJ2-1	NA	NA	TGTGCCAGCAGTTGGGCAGGGCCTGGGGCCAAGCAGTTCTTC	CASSWAGPGAKQFF
13	TRBV6-2/TRBV6-3	TRBJ1-1	NA	TRBD1	TGTGCCAGCAGGACAGGGGGGCACACTGAAGCTTTCTTT	CASRTGGHTEAFF
13	TRBV7-9	TRBJ2-7	many	NA	TGTGCCAGCAGCGCAGGACTTCCCTACGAGCAGTACTTC	CASSAGLPYEQYF
14	TRBV13	TRBJ2-1	NA	NA	TGTGCCAGCAGCTTAGGGCAAAGGACCAATGAGCAGTTCTTC	CASSLGQRTNEQFF
12	TRBV7-2	TRBJ1-1	NA	NA	TGTGCCAGCAGCTTAGCGCCGCTACTCTCTTTCTTT	CASSLAPLLSFF
15	TRBV6-2/TRBV6-3	TRBJ2-1	NA	NA	TGTGCCAGCACGGCGGGTAGCGCAGGATACAATGAGCAGTTCTTC	CASTAGSAGYNEQFF
15	TRBV4-2	TRBJ2-5	few	NA	TGTGCCAGCAGCCAAGATGGGAGGAATGGAGAGACCCAGTACTTC	CASSQDGRNGETQYF
15	TRBV7-2	TRBJ2-5	few	TRBD2	TGTGCCAGTCTACGGATGGGGGGGGACCAAGAGACCCAGTACTTC	CASLRMGGDQETQYF
14	TRBV19	TRBJ2-1	NA	NA	TGTGCCAGTAGTGGTGGTCCCCTCTACAATGAGCAGTTCTTC	CASSGGPLYNEQFF